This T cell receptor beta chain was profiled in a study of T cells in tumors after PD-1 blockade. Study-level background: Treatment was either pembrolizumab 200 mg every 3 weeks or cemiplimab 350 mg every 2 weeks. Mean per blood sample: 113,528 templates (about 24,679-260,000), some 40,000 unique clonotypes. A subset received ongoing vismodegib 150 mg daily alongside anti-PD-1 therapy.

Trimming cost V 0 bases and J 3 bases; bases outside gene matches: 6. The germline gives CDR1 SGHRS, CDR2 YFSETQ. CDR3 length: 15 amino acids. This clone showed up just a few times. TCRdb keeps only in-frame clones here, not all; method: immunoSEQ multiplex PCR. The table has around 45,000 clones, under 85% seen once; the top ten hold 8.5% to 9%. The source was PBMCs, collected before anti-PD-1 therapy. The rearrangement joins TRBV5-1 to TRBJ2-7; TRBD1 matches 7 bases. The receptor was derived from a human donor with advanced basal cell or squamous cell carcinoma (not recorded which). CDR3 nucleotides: TGCGCCAGCAGCTTGGTTATCGGGGACAGCTACGAGCAGTACTTC. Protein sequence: CASSLVIGDSYEQYF.